This record concerns one TCR beta chain sequence. Its antigen is still unknown. Nominal health characterized the donors when sampled, though unrecorded immune exposures were likely. The CDR3 length is 15 residues. Trimming pared 0 bases from V and 9 bases from J, leaving 15 bases between. CDR1 is SGHDN and CDR2 is FVKESK in the germline V gene. The study ran its PCR with 60 Vbeta and 13 Jbeta primers. How the authors handled the data: As a later analysis found, there were roughly 80 million unique TCR beta chains, of which around 9.9 million were shared. Libraries were prepared by immunoSEQ multiplex PCR; TCRdb keeps only in-frame clonotypes and omits some of them. V and J calls and clone size follow that table, whereas D and trimming were derived from the DNA. The table has about 130,000 clones, about four fifths seen once. This sample was taken from a study of cytomegalovirus exposure and HLA in healthy donors.

The study's findings and limits: Immune exposure information available was restricted to CMV serostatus. One cluster of highly shared sequence variants probably arose as a sequencing artifact.

Sequencing input: PBMCs. This receptor was identified in a woman aged 40-49 years in good health and CMV-seronegative. The chain is built from TRBV14 and TRBJ2-1, with a weak D call TRBD2 (5 bases). The CDR3 protein is CASSQEFGVWSEQFF. CDR3 sequence (DNA): TGTGCCAGCAGCCAAGAGTTCGGGGTTTGGAGTGAGCAGTTCTTC.